The 25 T cell receptor beta chains below were found in one sample sequenced in a study of shared clonotypes between healthy human individuals. Sequenced by immunoSEQ multiplex PCR; TCRdb stores in-frame clones only, minus some. The sample has about 600,000 clones; around 97% are singletons. Input material: naive CD4+ T cells sorted from blood. The subset here: CD45RA+ positively selected. The receptors derive from a woman in her twenties or thirties in good health.

V usage is TRBV28 and J usage is TRBJ2-1; 9 positions agree with TRBD2. CDR3 length: 18 residues. V trimming: 3 bases; J trimming: 6 bases; junction bases outside the gene matches: 15. The germline V gene encodes CDR1 MDHEN and CDR2 SYDVKM. CDR3 region: CASSLSPRTSAQFNEQFF. CDR3 coding DNA: TGTGCCAGCAGTTTGTCCCCCCGGACTAGCGCGCAATTCAATGAGCAGTTCTTC.

The genes are TRBV4-1 and TRBJ2-3, with TRBD2 identical over 7 bases. V dropped 8 bases and J dropped 4; count of bases not matched to a gene: 18. The CDR3 has 17 residues. The V gene's germline CDR1 is MGHRA and CDR2 YSYEKL. The CDR3 sequence is CASSSLGFAGDADTQYF. Here the CDR3 DNA reads TGCGCCAGCTCCTCGCTGGGGTTCGCGGGAGATGCAGATACGCAGTATTTT.

The rearrangement links TRBV7-9 to TRBJ1-1, with 8 positions matching TRBD1. Germline lookup yields CDR1 SEHNR and CDR2 FQNEAQ (reference sequence). V shed 4 bases, J shed 3 bases, and the junction held 1 base outside the gene matches. The CDR3 sequence is 13 residues long. The CDR3 DNA reads TGTGCCAGCAGCTCACAGGGGGACACTGAAGCTTTCTTT. Protein: CASSSQGDTEAFF. Supplemented by reference TRBV7-9 and TRBJ1-1, the full variable domain reads DTGVSQNPRHKITKRGQNVTFRCDPISEHNRLYWYRQTLGQGPEFLTYFQNEAQLEKSRLLSDRFSAERPKGSFSTLEIQRTEQGDSAMYLCASSSQGDTEAFFGQGTRLTVV.

The chain carries TRBV21-1 and TRBJ2-7; the DNA was not compared with TRBD2, the D call given in the table. TRBV21-1 is recorded as a pseudogene. This CDR3 has 11 residues. The CDR3 DNA follows: TGTGCCAGCAGCCCCCGGGAGGCCAGGGGCTTC. Its translation: CASSPREARGF.

This clone was detected a few times. The chain joins TRBV23-1 to TRBJ1-5; 7 positions match TRBD1. TRBV23-1 is designated an ORF whose function remains uncertain. With 2 bases clipped from V and 5 bases from J, the junction kept 6 bases outside the gene matches. CDR3 size: 15 residues. CDR3 in amino acids: CASSQRQGRYQPQHF. The CDR3 region has the DNA TGCGCCAGCAGTCAAAGACAGGGTCGCTATCAGCCCCAGCATTTT.

The CDR3 DNA follows: TGTGCCAGCACCGGGACTAGCGTAGATGAGCAGTTCTTC. Translated, it gives CASTGTSVDEQFF. The chain employs TRBV2 and TRBJ2-1, with 10 bases that match TRBD2. CDR1 is SNHLY and CDR2 is FYNNEI in the germline V gene. Losses at the gene ends were 7 bases for V and 8 bases for J; bases not matched to a gene: 5. The CDR3 spans 13 residues.

The J gene is TRBJ2-1, the V gene TRBV6-5; TRBD2 is a possible D gene (6 bases). Germline V gene lookup returns CDR1 MNHEY and CDR2 SVGAGI. CDR3 size: 16 residues. V dropped 4 bases and J dropped 1 base, with 14 bases sitting between them. CDR3 nucleotides: TGTGCCAGCAGTTCCCAAAGTGCGGGATCCTACAATGAGCAGTTCTTC. Encoded protein: CASSSQSAGSYNEQFF.

The chain uses TRBV10-1 and TRBJ1-5; 8 bases are a match to TRBD1. V shed 7 bases and J 2 bases; nucleotides not matched to a gene: 7. CDR3 length: 15 residues. Germline CDR1 reads WNHNN; CDR2 reads SYGVQD (reference sequence). The DNA of the CDR3 is TGCGCCAGCACCGACGAGGGACAGGGCAATCAGCCCCAGCATTTT. Residues: CASTDEGQGNQPQHF.

This rearrangement joins TRBV6-6 to TRBJ2-3; 8 bases are shared with TRBD1. Germline lookup yields CDR1 MNHNY and CDR2 SVGAGI (reference sequence). V lost 6 bases, J lost 7 bases, and 15 bases stayed unmatched. The CDR3 runs 16 residues. The CDR3, as DNA: TGTGCCAGCAGCAAGGGGACAGGACCTCTCTCGAATACGCAGTATTTT. It translates to CASSKGTGPLSNTQYF.

The V gene is TRBV28, the J gene TRBJ1-2; D gene ambiguous. The CDR3 spans 12 residues. In germline, CDR1 is MDHEN, CDR2 SYDVKM. The germline V and J ends were trimmed by 1 base and 7 bases, with 7 bases remaining between them. CDR3 bases: TGTGCCAGCAGTTTATTACCCGGTGGCTACACCTTC. This translates into CASSLLPGGYTF.

The V call is TRBV27, the J call TRBJ2-7; D remains unclear. Germline V lookup: CDR1 MNHEY, CDR2 SMNVEV (reference sequence). The CDR3 sequence is 13 residues long. Trimming shortened V by 6 bases and J by 3 bases, and 12 bases separated the two germline ends. The CDR3 reads CASSSDTVYEQYF. The CDR3, as DNA: TGTGCCAGCAGCTCGGATACCGTCTACGAGCAGTACTTC.

The chain uses TRBV6-6 and TRBJ2-5, with 7 bases aligning to TRBD1. The trim removed 6 bases at V and 5 bases at J, leaving 12 bases unmatched. The CDR3 loop spans 15 amino acids. Germline V gene sequence: CDR1 MNHNY, CDR2 SVGAGI (reference sequence). CDR3 loop: CASRGPRGQGETQYF. The CDR3 nucleotides read TGTGCCAGCAGAGGGCCTAGGGGGCAGGGGGAGACCCAGTACTTC.

The chain couples TRBV28 to TRBJ1-1; D is ambiguous. The germline gives CDR1 MDHEN, CDR2 SYDVKM. V lost 1 base and J lost 4, with 13 bases in between. This CDR3 has 15 residues. The CDR3, as DNA: TGTGCCAGCAGTTTATTAAGACCTCCCGCCACTGAAGCTTTCTTT. As protein: CASSLLRPPATEAFF. The full variable domain, completed using reference TRBV28 and TRBJ1-1, is DVKVTQSSRYLVKRTGEKVFLECVQDMDHENMFWYRQDPGLGLRLIYFSYDVKMKEKGDIPEGYSVSREKKERFSLILESASTNQTSMYLCASSLLRPPATEAFFGQGTRLTVV.

This clone was picked up one time. The chain recombines TRBV10-3 with TRBJ2-1, with 11 bases matching TRBD2. V lost 1 base, J lost 10 bases, and 15 bases stayed unmatched. The germline V gene has CDR1 ENHRY and CDR2 SYGVKD. The CDR3 has 18 residues. Here the CDR3 reads CAISELVAGGPGSAEQFF. DNA for the CDR3: TGTGCCATCAGTGAGTTAGTAGCGGGAGGGCCTGGTTCGGCGGAGCAGTTCTTC.

The chain couples TRBV11-1 to TRBJ2-1; 9 bases line up with TRBD2. V lost 5 bases, J lost 8 bases, and 10 bases stayed unmatched. Germline V lookup: CDR1 SGHAT, CDR2 FQDESV (reference sequence). The CDR3 is made up of 15 amino acids. The CDR3 DNA is TGTGCCAGCAGCGTTCCAGCGGGAGGATTATATGAGCAGTTCTTC. Translating it yields CASSVPAGGLYEQFF.

This rearrangement joins TRBV4-1 to TRBJ2-7; 8 bases line up with TRBD2. Germline V gives CDR1 MGHRA, CDR2 YSYEKL. The ends lost 5 bases at V and 0 bases at J; junction bases unmatched: 9. The length of the CDR3 is 16 residues. CDR3 protein: CASSLRLLADSYEQYF. For the CDR3, the DNA is TGCGCCAGCAGCTTGCGGCTACTAGCGGACTCCTACGAGCAGTACTTC.

This sequence joins TRBV28 and TRBJ1-1; weak D call: TRBD1 (5 bases). Trimming took 6 bases from V and 5 from J, leaving 16 bases between them. The CDR3 is 14 residues long. Germline V gene data show CDR1 as MDHEN and CDR2 as SYDVKM. The CDR3 sequence: CASSQPRGGTEAFF. The DNA of the CDR3 is TGTGCCAGCAGCCAGCCACGCGGGGGTACTGAAGCTTTCTTT.

V is TRBV27 and J is TRBJ2-2, with D unclear. V dropped 6 bases and J dropped 7 bases, with 12 bases sitting between them. Looked up from germline, CDR1 is MNHEY and CDR2 is SMNVEV (reference sequence). This CDR3 has 13 residues. CDR3 DNA sequence: TGTGCCAGCAGCCGGTGGATGGGCGGGGAGCTGTTTTTT. It specifies CASSRWMGGELFF.

V is TRBV27 and J is TRBJ2-1; 8 nucleotides match TRBD2. This CDR3 contains 14 residues. V was clipped by 5 bases and J by 5 bases; unmatched bases: 5. From germline, CDR1 is MNHEY and CDR2 SMNVEV (reference sequence). CDR3 coding DNA: TGTGCCAGCAGTCCCGGGGGGGGTGACAATGAGCAGTTCTTC. It encodes CASSPGGGDNEQFF.

This clone was seen a few times. Other DNA sequences in this specimen translate into the identical CDR3. J is TRBJ1-1 and V is TRBV18; D call uncertain. The CDR3 runs 13 residues. Germline CDR1 is KGHSH and CDR2 is LQKENI. V was shortened by 2 bases and J by 0 bases, with 4 bases between the two germline ends. The CDR3 bases are TGTGCCAGCTCACCAGGGCTGAACACTGAAGCTTTCTTT. Translated: CASSPGLNTEAFF.

The chain has TRBV14 and TRBJ1-2; 8 bases are shared with TRBD1. Germline values: CDR1 SGHDN, CDR2 FVKESK. V shed 2 bases, J shed 5 bases, and the junction held 4 bases outside the gene matches. This CDR3 is 14 amino acids long. DNA of the CDR3: TGTGCCAGCAGCCAACAACAGGGGGTATATGGCTACACCTTC. This encodes CASSQQQGVYGYTF.

V usage is TRBV11-3 and J usage is TRBJ2-2, with TRBD1 identical over 10 bases. The ends lost 0 bases at V and 5 bases at J; junction bases unmatched: 15. The length of the CDR3 is 20 residues. Germline CDR1 is SGHNT and CDR2 is YENEEA. CDR3 nucleotides: TGTGCCAGCAGCTTAGATTGGCTCGTCCCGGGACAGGGGTGGACCGGGGAGCTGTTTTTT. This sequence encodes CASSLDWLVPGQGWTGELFF.

The count of this clone is one. This chain connects TRBV5-1 to TRBJ2-4; D possibly uses TRBD1 or TRBD2 (5 bases each). The V end was cut by 4 bases, the J end by 1 base, with 9 bases between. This CDR3 region has 14 residues. Germline values: CDR1 SGHRS, CDR2 YFSETQ. The CDR3 here is CASSLGEAKNIQYF. The CDR3 DNA is TGCGCCAGCAGCCTAGGGGAGGCCAAAAACATTCAGTACTTC.

The chain carries TRBV28 and TRBJ1-2; tentative D call: TRBD1 (6 bases). Trimming pared 5 bases from V and 4 bases from J, leaving 8 bases between. The CDR3 is made up of 12 amino acids. Germline loops: CDR1 MDHEN, CDR2 SYDVKM. The CDR3 spells CASSRGLYGYTF. CDR3 DNA sequence: TGTGCCAGCAGTCGGGGGCTCTATGGCTACACCTTC.

The chain uses TRBV5-4 and TRBJ2-2; TRBD2 agrees at 11 bases. Germline loops: CDR1 SGHNT, CDR2 YYREEE (reference sequence). The length of the CDR3 is 17 residues. The J segment lost 4 bases and the V segment lost 0 bases, leaving 5 bases of the junction unmatched. The chain's CDR3 is CASSLAGSGRATGELFF. CDR3 sequence (DNA): TGTGCCAGCAGCTTGGCCGGTAGCGGGAGGGCCACCGGGGAGCTGTTTTTT.